Listed here are 26 T cell receptor beta chains from one sample, sequenced in a study of shared clonotypes between healthy human individuals. TCRdb keeps only in-frame clones here, not all; method: immunoSEQ multiplex PCR. The table shows about 520,000 clones, with roughly 80% occurring only once. The source material was PBMCs. Source of these receptors: a woman in her thirties or forties in good health. Some clones in this sample may be carry-over from other donors' samples.

This clone turned up a few times. The gene calls are TRBV18 and TRBJ2-1, with D possibly being TRBD1 (5 bases). V was clipped by 2 bases and J by 3 bases, with 8 bases between them. CDR3 length: 14 amino acids. Germline CDR1 is KGHSH and CDR2 is LQKENI. CDR3 nucleotide sequence: TGTGCCAGCTCACCAGGAGACAGCTACAATGAGCAGTTCTTC. This translates into CASSPGDSYNEQFF. The full variable domain, completed using reference TRBV18 and TRBJ2-1, is NAGVMQNPRHLVRRRGQEARLRCSPMKGHSHVYWYRQLPEEGLKFMVYLQKENIIDESGMPKERFSAEFPKEGPSILRIQQVVRGDSAAYFCASSPGDSYNEQFFGPGTRLTVL.

The rearrangement uses TRBV29-1 and TRBJ2-5, with D hard to call. From germline, CDR1 is SQVTM and CDR2 ANQGSEA. The CDR3 is 12 residues long. V dropped 6 bases and J dropped 1 base, with 9 bases sitting between them. The CDR3 bases are TGCAGCGTAGATGACATCCAAGAGACCCAGTACTTC. Protein product: CSVDDIQETQYF.

The chain links TRBV29-1 to TRBJ2-7; D unclear. Per the germline V gene, CDR1 is SQVTM and CDR2 is ANQGSEA. CDR3 size: 12 residues. The V gene lost 4 bases and the J gene lost 6 bases, with 13 bases spanning the gap. In nucleotides, the CDR3 is TGCAGCGTTGTAATCTCCGCGGCCGAGCAGTACTTC. Translating it yields CSVVISAAEQYF.

A single count supports this clone. The chain has TRBV6-5 and TRBJ2-5, with D perhaps TRBD2 (5 bases). V lost 0 bases, J lost 3 bases, and 11 bases lay in between. Germline CDR1 is MNHEY and CDR2 is SVGAGI. The CDR3 spans 15 residues. Here the CDR3 reads CASSYSRGRKETQYF. The DNA for the CDR3 is TGTGCCAGCAGTTACTCAAGAGGGAGAAAAGAGACCCAGTACTTC.

This clone has just one count. This likely reflects a read error, since a far larger clone is one base away. V and J are TRBV2 and TRBJ2-5; D assignment may be TRBD1 or TRBD2 (5 bases each). This CDR3 is 12 amino acids long. CDR1 is SNHLY and CDR2 is FYNNEI in the germline V gene. Trimming took off 6 bases at V and 11 bases at J, with 16 bases between the two ends. Written as DNA, the CDR3 is TGTGCCAGCAGCCCCTTGGGACCTCTGCAGTACTTC. Residues: CASSPLGPLQYF.

The V call is TRBV9, the J call TRBJ1-5; no definite D call. V gave up 6 bases and J gave up 3 bases, with 22 bases separating them. Per germline, CDR1 SGDLS and CDR2 YYNGEE. The CDR3 spans 17 residues. The CDR3 DNA reads as TGTGCCAGCAAGGAGGGCAGGCGCGGACCCTACAATCAGCCCCAGCATTTT. Translation gives CASKEGRRGPYNQPQHF.

J is TRBJ2-3 and V is TRBV28, with 7 bases matching TRBD2. The junction had 8 bases not matched to a gene; V was cut back by 3 bases and J by 5 bases. CDR3 length: 15 residues. Looked up from germline, CDR1 is MDHEN and CDR2 is SYDVKM. The CDR3 bases are TGTGCCAGCAGTTTCGGGGGGAGGGCGAGAGATACGCAGTATTTT. It specifies CASSFGGRARDTQYF.

A single count supports this clone. The CDR3 sequence is CASRRQGAGRQYF. The DNA of the CDR3 is TGTGCCAGCAGGCGACAGGGGGCGGGTCGGCAGTACTTC. The chain has TRBV6-5 and TRBJ2-7, with TRBD1 identical over 10 bases. V was clipped by 6 bases and J by 9 bases; unmatched bases: 8. The V gene's germline CDR1 is MNHEY and CDR2 SVGAGI. This CDR3 is 13 amino acids long.

The V gene is TRBV10-3, the J gene TRBJ2-7; no firm D call. This CDR3 region has 12 residues. The V end was cut by 1 base, the J end by 6 bases, with 7 bases between. Per germline, CDR1 ENHRY and CDR2 SYGVKD. The CDR3 sequence: CAISELLGEQYF. CDR3 DNA sequence: TGTGCCATCAGTGAGTTGCTAGGCGAGCAGTACTTC.

The rearrangement joins TRBV2 to TRBJ1-2, with TRBD1 matching 9 bases. The V gene end was trimmed by 4 bases and the J gene end by 7 bases; junction bases not matched to a gene: 7. The CDR3 is made up of 14 amino acids. Germline values: CDR1 SNHLY, CDR2 FYNNEI. The CDR3 coding sequence is TGTGCCAGCAGTGCACAGGGGGCGTGGGGTGGCTACACCTTC. It translates to CASSAQGAWGGYTF. The full variable domain, rest sourced from reference TRBV2 and TRBJ1-2, is EPEVTQTPSHQVTQMGQEVILRCVPISNHLYFYWYRQILGQKVEFLVSFYNNEISEKSEIFDDQFSVERPDGSNFTLKIRSTKLEDSAMYFCASSAQGAWGGYTFGSGTRLTVV.

CDR3 nucleotides: TGTGCCAGCAGCTTAGGAGGGGGCTTCACCGGGGAGCTGTTTTTT. Its protein is CASSLGGGFTGELFF. J is TRBJ2-2 and V is TRBV7-8; TRBD1 matches 7 bases. Germline V gene lookup returns CDR1 SGHVS and CDR2 FQNEAQ. Trimming at V came to 1 base and at J to 4 bases, leaving 3 bases not matched to a gene. This CDR3 is 15 amino acids long.

The chain combines TRBV25-1 with TRBJ2-3; maybe TRBD1 (6 bases). The germline CDR1 and CDR2 sequences are MGHDK and SYGVNS. CDR3 length equals 15 residues. Trimming left V 1 base short and J 1 base short, with 9 bases between. The CDR3, as DNA: TGTGCCAGCAGTGAATTTGGGGGCCGCACAGATACGCAGTATTTT. Amino acids: CASSEFGGRTDTQYF.

This clone was seen just once. V gene TRBV11-2 combines with J gene TRBJ2-7, with no clear D. Germline CDR1 SGHAT, CDR2 FQNNGV. This CDR3 spans 12 amino acids. Between the trimmed V and J ends, which lost 5 bases and 3 bases, there was a span of 8 bases. For the CDR3, the DNA is TGTGCCAGCAGCCAAGGCGGCTACGAGCAGTACTTC. Translating it yields CASSQGGYEQYF.

The genes are TRBV27 and TRBJ1-2, with 8 bases identical to TRBD1. Germline CDR1 reads MNHEY; CDR2 reads SMNVEV (reference sequence). The trim removed 7 bases at V and 4 bases at J, leaving 8 bases unmatched. This CDR3 comprises 14 residues. In DNA, the CDR3 is TGTGCCAGCAAGGGCCCGACAGGGGCCTATGGCTACACCTTC. It translates to CASKGPTGAYGYTF.

This chain uses TRBV7-6 with TRBJ2-7, with D possibly being TRBD2 (5 bases). V was clipped by 0 bases and J by 6 bases, with 12 bases between them. The CDR3 sequence is 14 residues long. Per germline, CDR1 SGHVS and CDR2 FNYEAQ. The CDR3 here is CASSLALAEVEQYF. CDR3 nucleotide sequence: TGTGCCAGCAGCTTAGCCCTAGCTGAGGTCGAGCAGTACTTC.

This chain connects TRBV12-1 to TRBJ1-2. TRBV12-1 is classified as a pseudogene. The CDR3 is 17 residues long. CDR3 loop: CASSFARPWDPIYGYTF. The CDR3 nucleotides read TGTGCCAGCAGCTTTGCTCGTCCATGGGACCCTATCTATGGCTACACCTTC.

V gene TRBV6-1 combines with J gene TRBJ1-2; D uncertain. CDR1 MNHNS and CDR2 SASEGT come from the germline V gene. V dropped 6 bases and J dropped 1 base, with 6 bases sitting between them. The CDR3 contains 12 residues. The CDR3 DNA follows: TGTGCCAGCAGAGGAAATAACTATGGCTACACCTTC. Encoded protein: CASRGNNYGYTF.

The chain employs TRBV19 and TRBJ1-1; the D is unclear. V was trimmed by 6 bases and J by 0 bases, leaving 11 bases between them. The CDR3 covers 14 residues. The V gene's germline CDR1 is LNHDA and CDR2 SQIVND (reference sequence). The CDR3 spells CASRARYLNTEAFF. Here the CDR3 DNA reads TGTGCCAGTAGAGCCAGATACCTGAACACTGAAGCTTTCTTT.

This sequence joins TRBV2 and TRBJ2-5; D unclear. The CDR3 length is 11 residues. The V gene's germline CDR1 is SNHLY and CDR2 FYNNEI. V lost 7 bases, J lost 5 bases, and 8 bases lay in between. CDR3: CASKIKETQYF. The DNA for the CDR3 is TGTGCCAGCAAGATAAAGGAGACCCAGTACTTC. The full variable domain, completed using reference TRBV2 and TRBJ2-5, is EPEVTQTPSHQVTQMGQEVILRCVPISNHLYFYWYRQILGQKVEFLVSFYNNEISEKSEIFDDQFSVERPDGSNFTLKIRSTKLEDSAMYFCASKIKETQYFGPGTRLLVL.

As DNA, the CDR3 is TGTGCCAGCAGCTTGGGCCGACTAGCGTGGTCCTACAATGAGCAGTTCTTC. Translating gives CASSLGRLAWSYNEQFF. The chain carries TRBV5-6 and TRBJ2-1; 8 bases are shared with TRBD2. Germline-derived CDR1 and CDR2 are SGHDT and YYEEEE. The CDR3 has 17 amino acids. With 0 bases clipped from V and 1 base from J, the junction kept 6 bases outside the gene matches.

Worth noting for this clone: A far larger clone is off by one base, so a read error is likely. This rearrangement joins TRBV11-2 to TRBJ2-7; tentative D call: TRBD1 (6 bases). Germline V CDR1 and CDR2: SGHAT, FQNNGV. This CDR3 has 12 amino acids. CDR3 sequence (DNA): TGTGCCAGCAGCCAGGGGTCATACGATCAGTACTTC. The encoded protein is CASSQGSYDQYF. Supplemented by reference TRBV11-2 and TRBJ2-7, the full variable domain reads EAGVAQSPRYKIIEKRQSVAFWCNPISGHATLYWYQQILGQGPKLLIQFQNNGVVDDSQLPKDRFSAERLKGVDSTLKIQPAKLEDSAVYLCASSQGSYDQYFGPGTRLTVT.

This rearrangement joins TRBV29-1 to TRBJ2-7; D unresolved. V was trimmed by 4 bases and J by 0 bases, leaving 10 bases between them. The germline V gene encodes CDR1 SQVTM and CDR2 ANQGSEA. CDR3 length: 13 residues. CDR3 nucleotide sequence: TGCAGCGTTGGTCACGGAAGCTCCTACGAGCAGTACTTC. Translated, it gives CSVGHGSSYEQYF.

The V call is TRBV7-3, the J call TRBJ1-3, with unresolved D. Trimming took off 0 bases at V and 1 base at J, with 7 bases between the two ends. The CDR3 loop spans 15 amino acids. CDR1 is SGHTA and CDR2 is FQGTGA in the germline V gene. The CDR3 region has the DNA TGTGCCAGCAGCTTAACGTCCGGATCTGGAAACACCATATATTTT. It specifies CASSLTSGSGNTIYF.

V and J are TRBV7-2 and TRBJ2-7; 9 nucleotides match TRBD2. The ends lost 3 bases at V and 4 bases at J; junction bases unmatched: 7. Per the germline V gene, CDR1 is SGHTA and CDR2 is FQGNSA. The CDR3 has 15 residues. This CDR3 reads CASSFDGSGSYEQYF. The CDR3 region has the DNA TGTGCCAGCAGCTTCGATGGTAGCGGGAGTTACGAGCAGTACTTC.

This sequence joins TRBV2 and TRBJ2-7, with 8 bases aligning to TRBD2. The CDR3 covers 13 residues. Germline CDR1 is SNHLY and CDR2 is FYNNEI. V lost 6 bases to trimming and J lost 6 bases; unmatched junction nucleotides: 7. CDR3 DNA: TGTGCCAGCAGATTCAGCGGGGGCGGCGAGCAGTACTTC. It specifies CASRFSGGGEQYF.

The chain links TRBV2 to TRBJ2-3; D tentatively fits TRBD1 or TRBD2 (5 bases each). There are 12 residues in the CDR3. V dropped 6 bases and J dropped 4 bases, with 8 bases sitting between them. Germline CDR1 SNHLY, CDR2 FYNNEI. The CDR3 is CASRGDADTQYF. CDR3 DNA sequence: TGTGCCAGCAGGGGGGATGCAGATACGCAGTATTTT.